This TCR beta chain was sequenced for a study of blood T cell repertoires in COVID-19. At the level of the study: Sites in the United States, Italy and Spain provided acute and convalescent COVID-19 samples. Sources were T cells, B-cell-depleted T cells, or PBMCs; the material itself was cDNA or gDNA.

CDR1 is SGHRS and CDR2 is YFSETQ in the germline V gene. The CDR3 consists of 15 residues. V shed 4 bases and J 4 bases; nucleotides not matched to a gene: 5. Original analysis: Amplification of reference gene primers provided the estimated nucleated cell counts. Repertoires were generated with immunoSEQ multiplex PCR, while TCRdb's copy carries only in-frame clones and drops some. V, J and clone size are taken as reported in that table, and D and trimming were inferred from the DNA itself. This table has approximately 110,000 clones, 81% appearing once. The sequenced sample was peripheral blood. This receptor was taken from a woman aged 70-85 years with acute or convalescent COVID-19. This chain joins TRBV5-1 and TRBJ1-5, with TRBD1 matching over 10 bases. The CDR3 is CASSVGQGPNQPQHF. The CDR3 region has the DNA TGCGCCAGCAGCGTGGGACAGGGGCCTAATCAGCCCCAGCATTTT.